One and the same sample provided the 21 T cell receptor beta chains below, sequenced in a study of blood T cell repertoires in COVID-19. Profiling relied on immunoSEQ multiplex PCR, and the TCRdb table lists in-frame clones only, not all of them. The sample has approximately 200,000 clones, about 87% seen once. The specimen sequenced was peripheral blood. These receptors all come from a man in his fifties or sixties who had recovered from COVID-19.

In nucleotides, the CDR3 is TGTGCCTGCCCGACAGCTACAATCTATGGCTACACCTTC. Translation: CACPTATIYGYTF. The rearrangement links TRBV30 to TRBJ1-2, with D perhaps TRBD1 (5 bases). The V end was cut by 6 bases, the J end by 4 bases, with 15 bases between. The CDR3 length is 13 residues. CDR1 and CDR2 (germline): GTSNPN, SVGIG (reference sequence).

The chain carries TRBV12-3 or TRBV12-4 and TRBJ2-5; D might be TRBD1 (5 bases). The V end was cut by 6 bases, the J end by 7 bases, with 15 bases between. The CDR3 loop spans 13 amino acids. CDR3 nucleotides: TGTGCCAGCAGGGATAGGGGTGAAAGGACCCAGTACTTC. Residues: CASRDRGERTQYF.

V and J are TRBV6-2 or TRBV6-3 and TRBJ2-4; a weak D match, TRBD1 (5 bases). Trimming stripped 4 bases from V and 0 bases from J, with 10 bases between. The germline V gene encodes CDR1 MNHEY and CDR2 SVGEGT. This CDR3 has 15 residues. Here the CDR3 reads CASSLYDRAKNIQYF. CDR3 nucleotides: TGTGCCAGCAGTTTATACGACAGAGCCAAAAACATTCAGTACTTC.

This clone was observed many times. The V call is TRBV28, the J call TRBJ1-2; 9 nucleotides match TRBD1. This CDR3 is 16 amino acids long. Trimming removed 4 bases from V and 3 bases from J; junction bases left unmatched: 9. Germline CDR1 and CDR2: MDHEN and SYDVKM. CDR3 DNA sequence: TGTGCCAGCAGTTCCTCGCGGAGGGACAGGGACTATGGCTACACCTTC. This codes for CASSSSRRDRDYGYTF.

This clone was seen a single time. The chain uses TRBV5-8 and TRBJ2-3, with D tentatively TRBD1 (6 bases). Germline loops: CDR1 SGHTS, CDR2 YDEGEE. The V end was cut by 2 bases, the J end by 8 bases, with 9 bases between. The CDR3 consists of 12 residues. The CDR3 region is CASSLIGGTQYF. CDR3 sequence (DNA): TGTGCCAGCAGCTTAATAGGGGGTACGCAGTATTTT.

A few counts support this clone. The rearrangement uses TRBV6-5 and TRBJ2-7; 10 bases are shared with TRBD2. The ends lost 9 bases at V and 3 bases at J; junction bases unmatched: 5. CDR1 MNHEY and CDR2 SVGAGI come from the germline V gene. The CDR3 sequence is 13 residues long. The chain's CDR3 is CASWASGSYEQYF. In DNA, the CDR3 is TGTGCCAGTTGGGCTAGCGGGAGCTACGAGCAGTACTTC.

The chain links TRBV10-2 to TRBJ1-3; the match to TRBD1 covers 10 bases. The CDR3 contains 16 residues. The V and J ends lost 8 bases and 4 bases, in that order; junction bases with no gene match: 11. Germline CDR1 WSHSY, CDR2 SAAADI. CDR3 in DNA: TGCGCCAGCGGCTCAACCGGGACAGGGGTCGGAAACACCATATATTTT. Amino acid sequence: CASGSTGTGVGNTIYF.

The rearrangement uses TRBV5-1 and TRBJ1-1, with D perhaps matching TRBD1 (6 bases). The germline V gene encodes CDR1 SGHRS and CDR2 YFSETQ. There are 15 residues in the CDR3. Trimming took off 4 bases at V and 1 base at J, with 14 bases between the two ends. The CDR3 protein is CASSLRGRTNTEAFF. The CDR3 DNA follows: TGCGCCAGCAGCCTCAGGGGACGGACGAACACTGAAGCTTTCTTT.

This chain connects TRBV28 to TRBJ2-7; 9 nucleotides line up with TRBD1. The CDR3 runs 15 residues. The trim removed 11 bases at V and 4 bases at J, leaving 15 bases unmatched. Germline V gene lookup returns CDR1 MDHEN and CDR2 SYDVKM. The CDR3 DNA is TGTGCCTCCTCAAGGGGGACAGGGTTTTTTTACGAGCAGTACTTC. Its protein product is CASSRGTGFFYEQYF.

This chain joins TRBV10-3 and TRBJ1-2; 7 bases are shared with TRBD1. J was trimmed by 3 bases and V by 4 bases; bases with no gene match: 14. This CDR3 region has 17 residues. Germline CDR1 is ENHRY and CDR2 is SYGVKD. DNA for the CDR3: TGTGCCATCAGTGGGGGGATACAGACAGGGCAAGACTATGGCTACACCTTC. Amino acid sequence: CAISGGIQTGQDYGYTF.

The chain employs TRBV5-5 and TRBJ2-5; perhaps TRBD2 as D (6 bases). In germline, CDR1 is SGHKS, CDR2 YYEKEE (reference sequence). V was clipped by 3 bases and J by 3 bases, with 12 bases between them. The length of the CDR3 is 14 residues. CDR3 loop: CASSSTPGEETQYF. CDR3 coding DNA: TGTGCCAGCAGCTCGACCCCGGGGGAAGAGACCCAGTACTTC.

The V call is TRBV15, the J call TRBJ2-5, with TRBD2 matching over 9 bases. Germline V gene sequence: CDR1 LNHNV, CDR2 YYDKDF (reference sequence). The CDR3 is made up of 13 amino acids. Unmatched junction bases numbered 6, after V lost 9 bases and J lost 4 bases. The CDR3 DNA follows: TGTGCCACTAAAGCGGGGGGCCCAGAGACCCAGTACTTC. It is translated as CATKAGGPETQYF.

The chain combines TRBV11-2 with TRBJ2-3, with 10 bases aligning to TRBD2. The J segment lost 1 base and the V segment lost 4 bases, leaving 8 bases of the junction unmatched. The CDR3 contains 17 residues. The germline CDR1 and CDR2 sequences are SGHAT and FQNNGV. The CDR3 sequence: CASSSSLAGAGTDTQYF. In DNA, the CDR3 is TGTGCCAGCAGCTCATCCCTAGCGGGAGCCGGCACAGATACGCAGTATTTT.

The chain is built from TRBV21-1 and TRBJ1-6; TRBD1 is taken as the D call from the table, unchecked against the DNA. TRBV21-1 represents a pseudogene. The CDR3 loop spans 17 amino acids. CDR3 DNA sequence: TGTGCCAGCAGACCCTACAGGGGGCGCGCAGATAATTCACCCCTCCACTTT. Residues: CASRPYRGRADNSPLHF.

The chain has TRBV6-5 and TRBJ2-2; D not resolved. V lost 6 bases and J lost 9, with 14 bases in between. In germline, CDR1 is MNHEY, CDR2 SVGAGI. The CDR3 sequence is 13 residues long. CDR3 loop: CASSPRSYRELFF. CDR3 bases: TGTGCCAGCAGCCCCCGGTCCTATCGGGAGCTGTTTTTT.

This chain joins TRBV7-2 and TRBJ1-2; maybe TRBD1 (6 bases). This CDR3 has 14 residues. The V gene lost 5 bases and the J gene lost 4 bases, with 14 bases spanning the gap. The V gene's germline CDR1 is SGHTA and CDR2 FQGNSA. CDR3 sequence: CASSQQGGSYGYTF. Here the CDR3 DNA reads TGTGCCAGCAGCCAACAGGGCGGGAGCTATGGCTACACCTTC. Complete variable domain (other parts from reference TRBV7-2 and TRBJ1-2): GAGVSQSPSNKVTEKGKDVELRCDPISGHTALYWYRQSLGQGLEFLIYFQGNSAPDKSGLPSDRFSAERTGGSVSTLTIQRTQQEDSAVYLCASSQQGGSYGYTFGSGTRLTVV.

This chain connects TRBV5-4 to TRBJ1-2; D possibly corresponds to TRBD1 (6 bases). Germline values: CDR1 SGHNT, CDR2 YYREEE (reference sequence). Trimming removed 0 bases at V and 8 bases at J, with 14 bases between. The CDR3 totals 14 residues. CDR3 in DNA: TGTGCCAGCAGCTTGGAGGGGACAATCGGGGGCTACACCTTC. This sequence encodes CASSLEGTIGGYTF. Full variable domain (rest looked up from reference TRBV5-4 and TRBJ1-2): ETGVTQSPTHLIKTRGQQVTLRCSSQSGHNTVSWYQQALGQGPQFIFQYYREEENGRGNFPPRFSGLQFPNYSSELNVNALELDDSALYLCASSLEGTIGGYTFGSGTRLTVV.

The chain combines TRBV4-1 with TRBJ2-3, with D possibly TRBD2 on 6 matching bases. Trimming pared 4 bases from V and 4 bases from J, leaving 21 bases between. Germline V gene sequence: CDR1 MGHRA, CDR2 YSYEKL. The CDR3 extends over 17 amino acids. CDR3 sequence reads: CASSPTGTGGGADTQYF. CDR3 DNA sequence: TGCGCCAGCAGCCCGACCGGGACTGGGGGTGGGGCAGATACGCAGTATTTT.

This chain connects TRBV7-9 to TRBJ2-7, with 8 positions matching TRBD1. Germline V gene sequence: CDR1 SEHNR, CDR2 FQNEAQ (reference sequence). V shed 3 bases and J 5 bases; nucleotides not matched to a gene: 9. The CDR3 covers 15 residues. In DNA form, the CDR3 reads TGTGCCAGCAGCTTGGGAACAGGGGGTTTCGACGAGCAGTACTTC. Translation: CASSLGTGGFDEQYF.

This clone was detected once. The chain combines TRBV7-9 with TRBJ2-7, with 10 bases identical to TRBD1. Germline V gene sequence: CDR1 SEHNR, CDR2 FQNEAQ (reference sequence). This CDR3 comprises 14 residues. Trimming took 3 bases from V and 9 from J; bases not matched to a gene: 8. Here the CDR3 DNA reads TGTGCCAGCAGCTTGGGGACAGGGGAGTGGGGGCAGTACTTC. This encodes CASSLGTGEWGQYF. The full variable domain, completed using reference TRBV7-9 and TRBJ2-7, is DTGVSQNPRHKITKRGQNVTFRCDPISEHNRLYWYRQTLGQGPEFLTYFQNEAQLEKSRLLSDRFSAERPKGSFSTLEIQRTEQGDSAMYLCASSLGTGEWGQYFGPGTRLTVT.

The V and J genes are TRBV5-1 and TRBJ2-1; 9 nucleotides match TRBD2. J was trimmed by 4 bases and V by 5 bases; bases with no gene match: 7. Germline CDR1 SGHRS, CDR2 YFSETQ. CDR3 length equals 15 residues. CDR3 DNA sequence: TGCGCCAGCAGTCCTAGCGGGACCTCTTACAATGAGCAGTTCTTC. Its protein product is CASSPSGTSYNEQFF.